This passage covers 17 T cell receptor beta chains from one sample sequenced in a study of shared clonotypes between healthy human individuals. Using immunoSEQ multiplex PCR, the repertoire was profiled, and TCRdb retains in-frame clones only, with some absent. The data hold over a million clones, with around 95% observed a single time. The sequencing input was naive CD4+ T cells sorted from blood. The subset is: CD45RA+ positively selected. Receptors originate from a man under 40 in good health.

This chain joins TRBV2 and TRBJ1-3, with D unclear. Germline loops: CDR1 SNHLY, CDR2 FYNNEI. V lost 4 bases, J lost 0 bases, and 13 bases lay in between. This CDR3 is 16 amino acids long. CDR3 residues: CASSVRLANSGNTIYF. The CDR3 DNA is TGTGCCAGCAGTGTGCGACTGGCTAACTCTGGAAACACCATATATTTT.

Here the CDR3 DNA reads TGTGCCAGCAGCGACGACAGGGGAGATACGCAGTATTTT. It is translated as CASSDDRGDTQYF. The chain links TRBV9 to TRBJ2-3; 8 bases match TRBD1. The CDR3 totals 13 residues. Trimming at V came to 3 bases and at J to 5 bases, leaving 2 bases not matched to a gene. In germline, CDR1 is SGDLS, CDR2 YYNGEE. Full variable domain (rest looked up from reference TRBV9 and TRBJ2-3): DSGVTQTPKHLITATGQRVTLRCSPRSGDLSVYWYQQSLDQGLQFLIQYYNGEERAKGNILERFSAQQFPDLHSELNLSSLELGDSALYFCASSDDRGDTQYFGPGTRLTVL.

The chain is built from TRBV21-1 and TRBJ1-2; TRBD1, the table's D call, was not compared with the DNA. TRBV21-1 is tagged as a pseudogene. The CDR3 has 16 amino acids. The CDR3 DNA reads TGTGCCAGCAGCCCCAACGGGCAGGGGGCGCATTACGGCTACACCTTC. Translation: CASSPNGQGAHYGYTF.

The table lists this clone with many counts. The chain is built from TRBV7-2 and TRBJ2-1, with D maybe TRBD2 (6 bases). CDR1 is SGHTA and CDR2 is FQGNSA in the germline V gene. This CDR3 is built from 17 residues. Trimming stripped 2 bases from V and 4 bases from J, with 18 bases between. CDR3 protein: CASSLRSPRGTYNEQFF. The DNA for the CDR3 is TGTGCCAGCAGCTTAAGGAGCCCTAGAGGGACTTACAATGAGCAGTTCTTC.

The J gene is TRBJ2-7, the V gene TRBV28, with 9 nucleotides matching TRBD1. This CDR3 has 12 amino acids. The V segment lost 10 bases and the J segment 2 bases; nucleotides outside the gene matches: 3. CDR1 MDHEN and CDR2 SYDVKM come from the germline V gene. The CDR3 nucleotides read TGTGCCACCGGACAGGGGCCCTACGAGCAGTACTTC. It translates to CATGQGPYEQYF.

The sample holds one count of this clone. The chain uses TRBV6-5 and TRBJ2-7, with a weak D call TRBD1 (6 bases). Deletions cut 4 bases from V and 2 bases from J, with 12 bases between. The CDR3 is 14 amino acids. Germline V gene data show CDR1 as MNHEY and CDR2 as SVGAGI. CDR3: CASSFTDRTYEQYF. The CDR3 DNA follows: TGTGCCAGCAGTTTCACTGACAGGACCTACGAGCAGTACTTC.

As regards this clone: Other DNA sequences of this sample code for an identical CDR3. V usage is TRBV13 and J usage is TRBJ1-2, with D perhaps matching TRBD1 (5 bases). The CDR3 covers 12 residues. V lost 3 bases to trimming and J lost 8 bases, with 10 bases between them. Germline CDR1 PRHDT, CDR2 FYEKMQ (reference sequence). CDR3 protein: CASSFSGGGYTF. The CDR3 DNA is TGTGCCAGCAGCTTTTCCGGGGGAGGCTACACCTTC.

The chain has TRBV7-9 and TRBJ1-2; possible D gene TRBD1, 5 bases. Per the germline V gene, CDR1 is SEHNR and CDR2 is FQNEAQ (reference sequence). With 5 bases removed from V and 4 bases from J, the gap between germline ends came to 17 bases. The CDR3 spans 15 residues. CDR3 sequence: CASSPRGQGFYGYTF. The CDR3 nucleotides are TGTGCCAGCAGCCCCCGCGGGCAGGGTTTCTATGGCTACACCTTC.

This chain links TRBV12-2 with TRBJ2-2; the table's D call, TRBD2, has no DNA check behind it. TRBV12-2 has pseudogene status. The CDR3 runs to 22 residues. The CDR3 protein is CASRLKALRTSGSTTNTGELFF. The DNA of the CDR3 is TGTGCAAGTCGCTTAAAGGCTCTGCGGACTAGCGGAAGTACGACGAACACCGGGGAGCTGTTTTTT.

The rearrangement joins TRBV27 to TRBJ2-1; the D gene could be TRBD1 or TRBD2 (6 bases each). The CDR3 sequence is 16 residues long. V was pared by 4 bases and J by 2 bases, with 15 bases between. Germline V CDR1 and CDR2: MNHEY, SMNVEV (reference sequence). CDR3 DNA: TGTGCCAGCAGTTCCACAACAGGGAGGCCCTACAATGAGCAGTTCTTC. This codes for CASSSTTGRPYNEQFF.

The J gene is TRBJ1-1, the V gene TRBV27; D remains ambiguous. Germline CDR1 and CDR2: MNHEY and SMNVEV (reference sequence). The ends were cut back, 2 bases at V and 11 bases at J, with 15 bases in the middle. The CDR3 sequence is 13 residues long. The CDR3 nucleotides are TGTGCCAGCAGTTTAACATATACGACCGACGCTTTCTTT. Protein sequence: CASSLTYTTDAFF.

In the case of this clone: Other DNA sequences in the same sample also yield this CDR3. The chain recombines TRBV28 with TRBJ2-7; maybe TRBD2 (5 bases). The germline CDR1 and CDR2 sequences are MDHEN and SYDVKM. The CDR3 runs 11 residues. Trimming left V 4 bases short and J 7 bases short, with 8 bases between. CDR3 residues: CASSSGLEQYF. Written as DNA, the CDR3 is TGTGCCAGCAGTTCGGGGTTGGAGCAGTACTTC.

CDR3 nucleotides: TGTGCCAGCACCTCTTTGATACAGGGTGACTACTCTGGAAACACCATATATTTT. Its protein is CASTSLIQGDYSGNTIYF. The chain carries TRBV7-9 and TRBJ1-3; a weak D match, TRBD1 (6 bases). CDR3 size: 18 residues. From germline, CDR1 is SEHNR and CDR2 FQNEAQ (reference sequence). V was cut by 7 bases and J by 0 bases, with 22 bases left in between.

This sequence joins TRBV7-9 and TRBJ1-1, with a tentative D call TRBD1 (5 bases). Germline assignment: CDR1 SEHNR and CDR2 FQNEAQ (reference sequence). V shed 2 bases and J shed 4 bases, with 14 bases lying between them. This CDR3 is 15 amino acids long. The chain's CDR3 is CASSLPGALGTEAFF. DNA for the CDR3: TGTGCCAGCAGCTTACCCGGGGCATTGGGCACTGAAGCTTTCTTT.

About this clone: Within the sample, other DNA sequences also encode this same CDR3. The chain recombines TRBV28 with TRBJ1-5, with 8 bases lining up with TRBD1. The CDR3 is 12 residues long. J gave up 7 bases and V 8 bases, and 4 bases lay outside the gene matches. Germline values: CDR1 MDHEN, CDR2 SYDVKM. This chain's CDR3 is CASQQGGQPQHF. In DNA, the CDR3 is TGTGCCAGCCAACAGGGGGGCCAGCCCCAGCATTTT.

The count of this clone is one. The V gene is TRBV12-5, the J gene TRBJ2-1; 15 positions agree with TRBD2. The germline gives CDR1 LGHNT, CDR2 FRNRAP. CDR3 length: 23 residues. The V and J ends lost 0 bases and 1 base, in that order; junction bases with no gene match: 16. The CDR3: CASGLVHVLGPGLAGGSYNEQFF. DNA of the CDR3: TGTGCTAGTGGTTTGGTACATGTTCTAGGGCCGGGACTAGCGGGAGGATCCTACAATGAGCAGTTCTTC.

The chain is built from TRBV5-1 and TRBJ2-5, with a possible D match to TRBD1 (6 bases). The end of the DNA fits TRBJ2-7 better, so the J call may be wrong. Germline V CDR1 and CDR2: SGHRS, YFSETQ. CDR3 size: 13 residues. The CDR3 DNA reads TGCGCCAGCAGCCCTACAGGGACCACCGAGCAGTACTTC. Amino acids: CASSPTGTTEQYF.